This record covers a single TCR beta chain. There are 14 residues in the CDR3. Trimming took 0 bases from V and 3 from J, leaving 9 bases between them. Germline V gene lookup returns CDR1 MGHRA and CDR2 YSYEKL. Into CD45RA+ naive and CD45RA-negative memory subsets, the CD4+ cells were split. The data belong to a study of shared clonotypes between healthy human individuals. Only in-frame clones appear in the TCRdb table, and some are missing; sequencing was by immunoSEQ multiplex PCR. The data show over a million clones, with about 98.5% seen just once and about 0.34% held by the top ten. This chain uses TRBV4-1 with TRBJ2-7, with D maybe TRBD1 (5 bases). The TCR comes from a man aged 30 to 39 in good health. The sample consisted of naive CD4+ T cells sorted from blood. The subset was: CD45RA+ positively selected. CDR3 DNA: TGCGCCAGCAGCCAAGAACCAGGGATCTACGAGCAGTACTTC. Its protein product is CASSQEPGIYEQYF.